These 29 T cell receptor beta chains share one sample of origin, sequenced in a study of T cell clonality in common variable immunodeficiency. Points from the study as a whole: In common variable immunodeficiency, TCR beta chains reportedly carried fewer deletions and N-nucleotide insertions.

Libraries were prepared by immunoSEQ multiplex PCR; TCRdb keeps only in-frame clonotypes and omits some of them. This sample comprises almost 20,000 clones, none seen once only. These receptors' targets are unknown. Sequencing used peripheral blood mononuclear cells. The receptors shown here come from a human donor with common variable immunodeficiency.

This clone has ten or more counts. The missing CDR3 end, 3 residues past where the read stops, is filled in from the germline J gene. V and J are TRBV20-1 and TRBJ2-1, with 8 bases that match TRBD1. With 6 bases clipped from V and 7 bases from J, the junction kept 11 bases outside the gene matches. The CDR3 sequence is 14 residues long. Germline V CDR1 and CDR2: DFQATT, SNEGSKA (reference sequence). The CDR3 sequence is CSAKGQGAQNEQFF. The CDR3 DNA, read in part, is TGCAGTGCCAAGGGGCAGGGGGCGCAAAATGAG.

There are many counts of this clone. Read sequence stops 3 residues before the CDR3 end, and the germline J gene provides the missing end. The chain is built from TRBV11-2 and TRBJ1-1; D gene unclear. Germline lookup yields CDR1 SGHAT and CDR2 FQNNGV. The CDR3 covers 15 residues. The V end lost 2 bases, the J end lost 2 bases, and 12 bases lay between the germline ends. CDR3 bases read: TGTGCCAGCAGCTTAACGTCAACTCAAAACACTGAA. It is translated as CASSLTSTQNTE. The CDR3 as a whole reads CASSLTSTQNTEAFF.

Remarks on this clone: A clone one base away is much larger, so this may be a read error. The read ends 3 residues early relative to the CDR3; the germline J gene fills the gap. Other DNA sequences from this sample encode an identical CDR3 as well. This chain joins TRBV7-9 and TRBJ2-2, with D possibly TRBD1 on 6 matching bases. The germline V and J ends were trimmed by 4 bases and 3 bases, with 12 bases remaining between them. This CDR3 comprises 15 residues. The germline gives CDR1 SEHNR, CDR2 FQNEAQ (reference sequence). The part of the CDR3 DNA that was read is TGTGCCAGCAGCTCAGAAGGGGGTTACACCGGGGAG. It specifies CASSSEGGYTGE. The full-length CDR3 reads as CASSSEGGYTGELFF. Drawing the rest from reference TRBV7-9 and TRBJ2-2, the complete variable domain is DTGVSQNPRHKITKRGQNVTFRCDPISEHNRLYWYRQTLGQGPEFLTYFQNEAQLEKSRLLSDRFSAERPKGSFSTLEIQRTEQGDSAMYLCASSSEGGYTGELFFGEGSRLTVL.

This clone was seen many times. The read ends 3 residues shy of where the CDR3 ends; the end is completed using the germline J gene. This chain joins TRBV13 and TRBJ2-1; 10 bases align to TRBD2. Trimming at V came to 5 bases and at J to 6 bases, leaving 13 bases not matched to a gene. The CDR3 is 17 residues long. Per the germline V gene, CDR1 is PRHDT and CDR2 is FYEKMQ (reference sequence). Partial CDR3 DNA: TGTGCCAGCAGCCTTATGAGGCTAGCGGGAGAACGCAATGAG. Amino acid sequence: CASSLMRLAGERNE. The CDR3 in full is CASSLMRLAGERNEQFF.

Ten or more counts support this clone. The CDR3 extends 3 residues past the end of the read, so its final part is completed from the germline J gene. The chain uses TRBV30 and TRBJ2-7, with a tentative D call TRBD1 (6 bases). CDR1 GTSNPN and CDR2 SVGIG come from the germline V gene (reference sequence). Trimming stripped 5 bases from V and 5 bases from J, with 19 bases between. CDR3 length: 14 residues. The CDR3 here is CAWQLFQGSHEQYF. CDR3 DNA (partial): TGTGCCTGGCAGCTATTCCAGGGGTCCCACGAG.

This clone came up many times. The read halts 3 residues ahead of the CDR3 end, with the missing end drawn from the germline J gene. The genes are TRBV20-1 and TRBJ2-1; TRBD1 matches 10 bases. J lost 3 bases, V lost 3 bases, and 11 bases had no gene match. Germline loops: CDR1 DFQATT, CDR2 SNEGSKA (reference sequence). There are 17 residues in the CDR3. The part of the CDR3 DNA that was read is TGCAGTGCTAGCGGACAGGGGGTATTATCGAGCTACAATGAG. This sequence encodes CSASGQGVLSSYNE. The entire CDR3 protein is CSASGQGVLSSYNEQFF.

The sample holds a few counts of this clone. Sequencing ends 3 residues short of the CDR3 end; the germline J gene provides the rest. The chain combines TRBV20-1 with TRBJ2-1; D may be TRBD2 (5 bases). This CDR3 region has 14 residues. V was shortened by 5 bases and J by 4 bases, with 15 bases between the two germline ends. Per germline, CDR1 DFQATT and CDR2 SNEGSKA (reference sequence). The covered CDR3 bases are TGCAGTGCTGGACCGCTAGCAGAGTACAATGAG. This sequence encodes CSAGPLAEYNE. The entire CDR3 protein reads CSAGPLAEYNEQFF.

This clone was seen at least ten times. The CDR3 end is not reached by the read, which stops 3 residues before it; the germline J gene fills it in. The genes are TRBV9 and TRBJ2-1, with 7 bases that match TRBD2. The J segment lost 0 bases and the V segment lost 4 bases, leaving 16 bases of the junction unmatched. This CDR3 region has 19 residues. Germline values: CDR1 SGDLS, CDR2 YYNGEE. CDR3 region: CASSPLGTSVRISYNEQFF. The CDR3 bases that were read are TGTGCCAGCAGCCCCCTGGGAACTAGCGTTCGGATCTCCTACAATGAG.

This clone is labeled as medium-sized (0.01 to 0.1%). The sequenced fragment ends 3 residues before the CDR3 boundary, so the rest is inferred from the germline J gene. The rearrangement joins TRBV12-3 or TRBV12-4 to TRBJ1-5; TRBD1 is a possible D gene (6 bases). CDR3 length: 20 residues. Trimming shortened V by 1 base and J by 7 bases, and 29 bases separated the two germline ends. The CDR3 loop is CASSLGGRGLRGVQGQPQHF. The sequenced part of the CDR3 DNA is TGTGCCAGCAGTTTAGGGGGTAGGGGTCTGCGGGGGGTACAGGGACAGCCC.

A few counts support this clone. The read ends 3 residues before the CDR3 terminus; that terminus is restored from the germline J gene. This rearrangement joins TRBV18 to TRBJ1-3; 9 positions agree with TRBD1. Losses at the gene ends were 2 bases for V and 4 bases for J; bases not matched to a gene: 6. Germline loops: CDR1 KGHSH, CDR2 LQKENI. CDR3 length equals 16 residues. The sequenced CDR3 bases are TGTGCCAGCTCACCAGTTGGGACAGGGAACGGAAACACC. Protein: CASSPVGTGNGNT. The CDR3 in full is CASSPVGTGNGNTIYF.

The sample holds many counts of this clone. The sequence runs out 3 residues before the end of the CDR3; the remainder is reconstructed from the germline J gene. This chain connects TRBV7-6 to TRBJ2-6; D is perhaps TRBD2 (6 bases). This CDR3 region has 15 residues. In germline, CDR1 is SGHVS, CDR2 FNYEAQ. Trimming removed 11 bases from V and 0 bases from J, with 14 bases in between. CDR3 DNA (partial): TGTGCCTGGGGGGTCGGAAGCTCTGGGGCCAACGTC. This translates into CAWGVGSSGANV. The complete CDR3 sequence is CAWGVGSSGANVLTF.

Only a few counts were recorded for this clone. The CDR3 end is not reached by the read, which stops 3 residues before it; the germline J gene fills it in. This chain links TRBV11-2 with TRBJ2-1; D remains unclear. V was pared by 7 bases and J by 3 bases, with 7 bases between. This CDR3 contains 12 residues. In germline, CDR1 is SGHAT, CDR2 FQNNGV. CDR3 region: CASNSGYNEQFF. The CDR3 DNA, read in part, is TGTGCCAGCAACTCGGGCTACAATGAG.

This clone appeared many times. The read falls 3 residues short of the CDR3 end, and the missing part is taken from the germline J gene. The chain uses TRBV6-4 and TRBJ1-5; 9 nucleotides match TRBD1. The CDR3 spans 13 residues. From germline, CDR1 is MRHNA and CDR2 SNTAGT. V trimming: 6 bases; J trimming: 5 bases; junction bases outside the gene matches: 2. CDR3 DNA (partial): TGTGCCAGCAGCCGGGACAGGGATCAGCCC. Translation gives CASSRDRDQP. In full, the CDR3 is CASSRDRDQPQHF.

This clone has at least ten counts. The observed sequence ends 3 residues before the CDR3 terminus, with the missing tail filled in from the germline J gene. The chain has TRBV20-1 and TRBJ2-1, with D maybe TRBD2 (6 bases). CDR1 DFQATT and CDR2 SNEGSKA come from the germline V gene (reference sequence). CDR3 length: 13 residues. Trimming took off 5 bases at V and 4 bases at J, with 12 bases between the two ends. The covered CDR3 bases are TGCAGTGCTCAAGAGCGGGCGTACAATGAG. Its translation: CSAQERAYNE. The whole CDR3 protein reads CSAQERAYNEQFF.

This clone was seen many times. The missing CDR3 end, 3 residues past where the read stops, is filled in from the germline J gene. This chain uses TRBV20-1 with TRBJ2-1, with 9 bases that match TRBD2. V shed 2 bases and J 6 bases; nucleotides not matched to a gene: 8. The CDR3 length is 15 residues. Germline CDR1 is DFQATT and CDR2 is SNEGSKA (reference sequence). The sequenced part of the CDR3 DNA is TGCAGTGCTAGATCCCAGACTAGCGGAGGCAATGAG. It codes for CSARSQTSGGNE. The entire CDR3 sequence reads CSARSQTSGGNEQFF.

A word on this clone: The CDR3 end is not reached by the read, which stops 3 residues before it; the germline J gene fills it in. The chain uses TRBV20-1 and TRBJ1-1, with TRBD1 as a possible D gene (6 bases). In germline, CDR1 is DFQATT, CDR2 SNEGSKA (reference sequence). The CDR3 loop spans 14 amino acids. V dropped 3 bases and J dropped 5 bases, with 16 bases sitting between them. CDR3: CSARGQGWKTEAFF. The DNA read from the CDR3 is TGCAGTGCTAGGGGGCAGGGGTGGAAAACTGAA.

In its sample, this clone was seen many times. The observed sequence ends 3 residues before the CDR3 terminus, with the missing tail filled in from the germline J gene. The chain links TRBV2 to TRBJ2-3; D is unclear. V dropped 6 bases and J dropped 6 bases, with 10 bases sitting between them. The CDR3 runs to 12 residues. Germline assignment: CDR1 SNHLY and CDR2 FYNNEI. The part of the CDR3 DNA that was read is TGTGCCAGCAGCCTAGTGTTGGATACG. Residues: CASSLVLDT. The full CDR3 reads CASSLVLDTQYF.

This clone showed up many times. Sequencing ends 3 residues short of the CDR3 end; the germline J gene provides the rest. This chain connects TRBV20-1 to TRBJ1-3; TRBD1 agrees at 8 bases. CDR3 length: 15 residues. V lost 6 bases, J lost 0 bases, and 7 bases stayed unmatched. CDR1 and CDR2 from the germline V gene are DFQATT and SNEGSKA (reference sequence). CDR3 sequence: CSARTGTGSGNTIYF. CDR3 DNA (partial): TGCAGTGCGCGAACAGGGACAGGCTCTGGAAACACC.

As for this clone: Read sequence stops 3 residues before the CDR3 end, and the germline J gene provides the missing end. The chain joins TRBV19 to TRBJ2-1, with D possibly TRBD2 on 5 matching bases. The V gene's germline CDR1 is LNHDA and CDR2 SQIVND (reference sequence). V was trimmed by 5 bases and J by 3 bases, leaving 11 bases between them. The CDR3 consists of 14 residues. CDR3 bases read: TGTGCCAGTAGTGCCACCCGGGGCTACAATGAG. Translation gives CASSATRGYNE. The full CDR3 is CASSATRGYNEQFF.

This clone occurred many times. The read finishes 3 residues shy of the CDR3 end, and the germline J gene is used to complete it. The chain links TRBV14 to TRBJ2-7, with D possibly matching TRBD2 (6 bases). Germline CDR1 is SGHDN and CDR2 is FVKESK. Between the trimmed V and J ends, which lost 6 bases and 0 bases, there was a span of 9 bases. The length of the CDR3 is 13 residues. CDR3 DNA (partial): TGTGCCAGCAGGCCTAGCGTCTCCTACGAG. Its translation: CASRPSVSYE. The whole CDR3 protein is CASRPSVSYEQYF.

By share, this clone counts as medium-sized. The CDR3 extends 3 residues past the end of the read, so its final part is completed from the germline J gene. J is TRBJ1-1 and V is TRBV4-1; 8 bases line up with TRBD1. The germline V gene encodes CDR1 MGHRA and CDR2 YSYEKL. The CDR3 consists of 15 residues. Unmatched junction bases numbered 10, after V lost 4 bases and J lost 6 bases. CDR3 DNA (partial): TGCGCCAGCAGCCGAGAACAGGGGGGAAATTCTGAA. This codes for CASSREQGGNSE. In full, the CDR3 is CASSREQGGNSEAFF.

This clone was detected many times. The missing CDR3 end, 3 residues past where the read stops, is filled in from the germline J gene. This rearrangement joins TRBV2 to TRBJ2-3; 9 nucleotides agree with TRBD2. Germline CDR1 SNHLY, CDR2 FYNNEI. V dropped 9 bases and J dropped 1; count of bases not matched to a gene: 8. The CDR3 has 15 amino acids. This chain's CDR3 is CARSLAGPRTDTQYF. CDR3 DNA (partial): TGTGCCAGGTCCCTAGCGGGGCCCCGCACAGATACG.

This clone showed up many times. The read stops 3 residues short of the end of the CDR3; the missing end is completed from the germline J gene. The chain carries TRBV14 and TRBJ2-5; 12 nucleotides align to TRBD1. J gave up 4 bases and V 4 bases, and 7 bases lay outside the gene matches. The CDR3 is 16 residues long. Germline assignment: CDR1 SGHDN and CDR2 FVKESK. The DNA read from the CDR3 is TGTGCCAGCAGCCCGGGGGACAGGGGGCGCCGAGAGACC. Translated: CASSPGDRGRRET. The CDR3, in full, reads CASSPGDRGRRETQYF.

This clone was found many times. The read is 3 residues too short to cover the CDR3 end, so that end is filled in from the germline J gene. This chain links TRBV20-1 with TRBJ2-1, with 9 positions matching TRBD2. From germline, CDR1 is DFQATT and CDR2 SNEGSKA (reference sequence). CDR3 length: 13 amino acids. V was pared by 6 bases and J by 7 bases, with 7 bases of the junction left unmatched. CDR3 DNA (partial): TGCAGTGCCCTTAGCGGGAGAGATAATGAG. Translation gives CSALSGRDNE. In full, the CDR3 is CSALSGRDNEQFF.

There are a few counts of this clone. The read ends 3 residues before the CDR3 terminus; that terminus is restored from the germline J gene. The chain uses TRBV6-1 and TRBJ1-1; D is ambiguous. V gave up 2 bases and J gave up 6 bases, with 13 bases separating them. CDR3 size: 14 residues. Looked up from germline, CDR1 is MNHNS and CDR2 is SASEGT. CDR3 DNA, as far as it was read: TGTGCCAGCAGTGAATTGGGCAGTAGGGCTGAA. It translates to CASSELGSRAE. The CDR3 in full is CASSELGSRAEAFF.

Many counts were recorded for this clone. The CDR3 goes on 3 residues after the read ends, and that part is filled in from the germline J gene. The V gene is TRBV30, the J gene TRBJ1-2, with 7 bases that match TRBD1. The CDR3 spans 15 residues. With 0 bases clipped from V and 1 base from J, the junction kept 5 bases outside the gene matches. Germline CDR1 reads GTSNPN; CDR2 reads SVGIG (reference sequence). The part of the CDR3 DNA that was read is TGTGCCTGGAGTGTAAGTGGGACAGTTAACTATGGC. Translation: CAWSVSGTVNYG. The CDR3, in full, reads CAWSVSGTVNYGYTF.

This clone was found many times. The CDR3 extends 3 residues past the end of the read, so its final part is completed from the germline J gene. This chain uses TRBV7-2 with TRBJ2-1; 9 bases line up with TRBD2. This CDR3 is built from 14 residues. The V gene end was trimmed by 5 bases and the J gene end by 9 bases; junction bases not matched to a gene: 8. Germline V gene lookup returns CDR1 SGHTA and CDR2 FQGNSA. The CDR3 DNA, read in part, is TGTGCCAGCAGCCCTCCGGGACTAGCACGTGAG. The encoded protein is CASSPPGLARE. In full, the CDR3 reads CASSPPGLAREQFF.

This clone was detected ten times or more. The observed sequence ends 3 residues before the CDR3 terminus, with the missing tail filled in from the germline J gene. The chain is built from TRBV11-2 and TRBJ2-5; D gene unclear. Per the germline V gene, CDR1 is SGHAT and CDR2 is FQNNGV. The CDR3 loop spans 14 amino acids. Trimming cost V 2 bases and J 2 bases, with 9 bases left between them. CDR3 DNA, as far as it was read: TGTGCCAGCAGCTTAACCCCCAGACAAGAGACC. Its translation: CASSLTPRQET. The CDR3 reads in full as CASSLTPRQETQYF.

In the case of this clone: The CDR3 end falls 3 residues outside the read, so it is completed with the germline J gene. The rearrangement joins TRBV7-2 to TRBJ2-1; D possibly corresponds to TRBD1 (6 bases). There are 15 residues in the CDR3. Germline V lookup: CDR1 SGHTA, CDR2 FQGNSA. Trimming removed 5 bases at V and 9 bases at J, with 20 bases between. This chain's CDR3 is CASSPGQGSSGEQFF. The sequenced part of the CDR3 DNA is TGTGCCAGCAGCCCCGGCCAGGGGAGCTCGGGTGAG.